The clone carrying this T cell receptor beta chain appeared many times. CDR1 and CDR2 from the germline V gene are LGHDT and YNNKEL (reference sequence). CDR3 length equals 14 residues. V was shortened by 6 bases and J by 7 bases, with 16 bases between the two germline ends. The data belong to a study of identical twins. TCRdb reprocessed the 5' RACE reads with MiXCR, giving one entry per CDR3 protein. This table has around 650,000 distinct CDR3 sequences, roughly 6.6% appearing once. These data also featured in a second study, about yellow fever vaccine responses in identical twins.

Sequenced: PBMCs. The clonotype was recovered from a woman aged 18-29 years in good health. This rearrangement joins TRBV3-1 to TRBJ2-1, with a weak D call TRBD2 (6 bases). The CDR3 DNA reads as TGTGCCAGCAGACAGGAGGGGAAGAGGAATGAGCAGTTCTTC. It encodes CASRQEGKRNEQFF.